This T cell receptor (beta chain) was identified in a study of radiotherapy plus CTLA-4 blockade in lung cancer. Study information: Objective responses were recorded in 15% to 20% of patients, with disease control recorded in 25% to 40%.

Study findings and constraints: Subsequent to radiotherapy plus ipilimumab, tumor-derived TCR clones underwent expansion in blood. With interferon-beta, early dynamics of blood T cell clones were reported to best predict response.

This clone has just a few counts. Its antigen is undetermined. Repertoires were generated with immunoSEQ multiplex PCR, while TCRdb's copy carries only in-frame clones and drops some. The data contain approximately 95,000 clones, 82% of them singletons. J was trimmed by 5 bases and V by 5 bases; bases with no gene match: 0. This CDR3 is built from 12 residues. CDR1 SEHNR and CDR2 FQNEAQ come from the germline V gene (reference sequence). V is TRBV7-9 and J is TRBJ1-5, with 7 bases aligning to TRBD1. The receptor comes from a human donor with non-small cell lung cancer who had a partial response to radiotherapy plus ipilimumab. Sample: peripheral blood, taken from a patient treated with radiotherapy plus ipilimumab. The CDR3 here is CASSGTDQPQHF. CDR3 sequence (DNA): TGTGCCAGCAGCGGGACAGATCAGCCCCAGCATTTT.